This is a list of T cell receptor beta chains from one sample in a study of T cell repertoires in cytomegalovirus infection. TCRdb recomputed calls from the reads with MiXCR, one row per CDR3 protein. Found here are hundreds of thousands of distinct CDR3 sequences, under 20% of them singletons; the top ten hold 12%. Material: PBMCs. These receptors all come from a human donor in good health (CMV status not recorded). Some clones in this sample may be carry-over from other donors' samples. CDR3s include the opening cysteine and the closing phenylalanine or tryptophan. Each record gives: J gene, clone size, D gene, V gene, CDR3 DNA, CDR3 protein. A D gene is named only where the DNA matches it firmly. Only part of the rows carry a size: once, few, many, or a class if the clone is expanded.

TRBJ2-3 | few | TRBD1 | TRBV20-1 | TGCAGTGCTAGAGACCACAGGGGGGGCACAGATACGCAGTATTTT | CSARDHRGGTDTQYF
TRBJ1-5 | . | . | TRBV6-5 | TGTGCCAGCAGTTCATCCACACAGGGTGGCCAGCCCCAGCATTTT | CASSSSTQGGQPQHF
TRBJ2-7 | many | . | TRBV12-3/TRBV12-4 | TGTGCCAGCAGTTTAATGGCAGGGGCCTACGGGCAGCAGTACTTC | CASSLMAGAYGQQYF
TRBJ2-5 | many | . | TRBV6-6 | TGTGCCAGCAGTTACGGCAGAAAAGAGACCCAGTACTTC | CASSYGRKETQYF
TRBJ1-4 | many | . | TRBV5-4 | TGTGCCAGCAGCTTAAATCGGGGGCTCGGGGAAAAACTGTTTTTT | CASSLNRGLGEKLFF
TRBJ2-1 | many | . | TRBV7-2 | TGTGCCAGCAGCTTAATGTTAGCGGCTGATTACAATGAGCAGTTCTTC | CASSLMLAADYNEQFF
TRBJ2-1 | . | . | TRBV20-1 | TGCAGTGCGGGACGGGACCGCCGAGCCTACAATGAGCAGTTCTTC | CSAGRDRRAYNEQFF
TRBJ2-5 | few | . | TRBV29-1 | TGCAGCGTTGGTGGGGTTGAGGCGGGGGAGACCCAGTACTTC | CSVGGVEAGETQYF
TRBJ2-3 | few | TRBD2 | TRBV4-1 | TGCGCCAGCAGCCAACGAATTAGCGGGGCGACGTACACAGATACGCAGTATTTT | CASSQRISGATYTDTQYF
TRBJ2-7 | few | TRBD1 | TRBV28 | TGTGCCAGCAGCGGGCTCGACAGGGGGCCATTATACGAGCAGTACTTC | CASSGLDRGPLYEQYF
TRBJ1-1 | . | . | TRBV4-3 | TGCGCCAGCAGCCAAGATAGGATTAACACTGAAGCTTTCTTT | CASSQDRINTEAFF
TRBJ2-5 | few | . | TRBV20-1 | TGCAGTGCTAGTCGGACAGCCCAAGAGACCCAGTACTTC | CSASRTAQETQYF
TRBJ1-5 | . | . | TRBV20-1 | TGCAGTGCTGCTATTAGCAATCAGCCCCAGCATTTT | CSAAISNQPQHF
TRBJ2-7 | few | TRBD1 | TRBV20-1 | TGCAGTGCTAGAGATCCGGGACAGGGGTCCTACGAGCAGTACTTC | CSARDPGQGSYEQYF
TRBJ2-7 | many | TRBD2 | TRBV7-2 | TGTGCCAGCAAGCGGGGGGCCCTAACCTACGAGCAGTACTTC | CASKRGALTYEQYF
TRBJ2-7 | many | TRBD1 | TRBV7-2 | TGTGCCAGCAGCGGATTAAGGACAGGGGACACCTACGAGCAGTACTTC | CASSGLRTGDTYEQYF
TRBJ1-1 | . | . | TRBV12-3/TRBV12-4 | TGTGCCAGCAGTTTAATGGTGTCGAGCACTGAAGCTTTCTTT | CASSLMVSSTEAFF
TRBJ1-5 | . | . | TRBV10-3 | TGTGCCACCCAGGACGGGGATCAGCCCCAGCATTTT | CATQDGDQPQHF
TRBJ1-3 | many | . | TRBV7-6 | TGTGCCAGCAGCTTAGCACCAAACTCTGGAAACACCATATATTTT | CASSLAPNSGNTIYF
TRBJ1-3 | many | . | TRBV7-9 | TGTGCCAGCAGAAGCCAACAGGACTCCTCTGGAAACACCATATATTTT | CASRSQQDSSGNTIYF
TRBJ2-1 | . | TRBD2 | TRBV4-1 | TGCGCCAGCAGCCAAGAAAGTCTAGCGGGGGGTTATGAGCAGTTCTTC | CASSQESLAGGYEQFF
TRBJ2-2 | few | TRBD1 | TRBV19 | TGTGCCAGTAGTATACTCCGGGACAGGGACACCGGGGAGCTGTTTTTT | CASSILRDRDTGELFF
TRBJ2-7 | many | TRBD2 | TRBV7-2 | TGTGCCAGCAGCCCGGGGACTAGCGGGGGGATTGTTTCGTACGAGCAGTACTTC | CASSPGTSGGIVSYEQYF
TRBJ1-4 | few | TRBD1 | TRBV10-3 | TGTGCCATCAGCCCGGGACAGGGGGTAGATGAAAAACTGTTTTTT | CAISPGQGVDEKLFF
TRBJ2-5 | few | TRBD1 | TRBV28 | TGTGCCAGCAGTTTATGGGGCTCCGGGACAGGGGGCGCGGAGACCCAGTACTTC | CASSLWGSGTGGAETQYF
TRBJ1-2 | . | TRBD1 | TRBV6-5 | TGTGCCAGCAGTTACTCGAGGGGGCGAAGGGTCAGTGGCTACACCTTC | CASSYSRGRRVSGYTF
TRBJ2-7 | . | . | TRBV5-1 | TGCGCCAGCAGCTTGGGGACAGCCTCCTACGAGCAGTACTTC | CASSLGTASYEQYF
TRBJ2-3 | . | TRBD1 | TRBV9 | TGTGCCAGCAGCGCCTCAGGGGGAGTTGGTATAGATACGCAGTATTTT | CASSASGGVGIDTQYF
TRBJ2-2 | many | . | TRBV4-1 | TGCGCCAGCAGCCAGGCCTCGGGGACCGGGGAGCTGTTTTTT | CASSQASGTGELFF
TRBJ1-1 | . | . | TRBV12-3/TRBV12-4 | TGTGCCAGCAGTTTAGGTGCAGCGGGTAGGACTGAAGCTTTCTTT | CASSLGAAGRTEAFF
TRBJ2-7 | . | . | TRBV6-2/TRBV6-3 | TGTGCCACCAGATTACAGGGTGACTACGAGCAGTACTTC | CATRLQGDYEQYF
TRBJ2-3 | . | TRBD1 | TRBV10-3 | TGTGCCATCAGCGTAACCGGGACAGGGCAAGGTGATACGCAGTATTTT | CAISVTGTGQGDTQYF
TRBJ1-2 | many | TRBD1 | TRBV20-1 | TGCAGTGCTAGGGGGACAGGGGAGAAGGGGCCATATGGCTACACCTTC | CSARGTGEKGPYGYTF
TRBJ1-4 | many | . | TRBV6-5 | TGTGCCAGCAGTTACTCGAGTCCGGGACACCGCCGTAATGAAAAACTGTTTTTT | CASSYSSPGHRRNEKLFF
TRBJ2-7 | . | TRBD1 | TRBV5-5 | TGTGCCAGCAGTTACGGACAGGGGAGTTTTTACGAGCAGTACTTC | CASSYGQGSFYEQYF
TRBJ1-3 | many | TRBD1 | TRBV7-2 | TGTGCCAGCACCTTCGGACAGGGATCTTTCTCTGGCGGAAACACCATATATTTT | CASTFGQGSFSGGNTIYF
TRBJ1-1 | . | . | TRBV29-1 | TGCAGCGCTCAGAACACTGAAGCTTTCTTT | CSAQNTEAFF
TRBJ2-5 | few | TRBD1 | TRBV19 | TGTGCCAGTAGACCGTTGGACAGGGAAGAGACCCAGTACTTC | CASRPLDREETQYF
TRBJ2-7 | many | . | TRBV4-3 | TGCGCCAGCAGCCAAGATCTAAGTATGGGCGAGCAGTACTTC | CASSQDLSMGEQYF
TRBJ2-5 | . | TRBD2 | TRBV28 | TGTGCCAGCACCTCCGGGGAGCGGGATCAAGAGACCCAGTACTTC | CASTSGERDQETQYF
TRBJ1-4 | . | . | TRBV15 | TGTGCCACCAGCAGTTATAGGGAAAAACTGTTTTTT | CATSSYREKLFF
TRBJ2-7 | many | TRBD1 | TRBV10-3 | TGTGCCATCCATGGGCCGGGACAGGGGGCGGACGAGCAGTACTTC | CAIHGPGQGADEQYF
TRBJ1-2 | . | . | TRBV5-1 | TGCGCCAGCAGCTTGGTTGGCAGATCCTCGCGGGTCTTC | CASSLVGRSSRVF
TRBJ2-7 | . | . | TRBV27 | TGTGCCAGCAGTTTATGGGGCGGGGAGGTGTACTTC | CASSLWGGEVYF
TRBJ1-5 | few | . | TRBV6-5 | TGTGCCAGCAGACCGGGGGGAGGCAATCAGCCCCAGCATTTT | CASRPGGGNQPQHF
TRBJ1-5 | few | . | TRBV4-1 | TGCGCCAGCAGCCAAGCCCCGACAGACGGTTATAGCAATCAGCCCCAGCATTTT | CASSQAPTDGYSNQPQHF
TRBJ2-5 | many | . | TRBV6-1 | TGTGCCAGCAGCCAAGGGAAAGTCTACCAAGAGACCCAGTACTTC | CASSQGKVYQETQYF
TRBJ2-7 | . | TRBD1 | TRBV29-1 | TGCAGCGTTGAACGGGTGCAGGGGGTAGGCGAGCAGTACTTC | CSVERVQGVGEQYF
TRBJ2-7 | many | TRBD2 | TRBV28 | TGTGCCAGCAGCCGTAGCGGGGGGGCCGGATTTAGCGAGCAGTACTTC | CASSRSGGAGFSEQYF
TRBJ1-5 | . | . | TRBV12-3/TRBV12-4 | TGTGCCAGCAGCCGGGGGCATATGGGCAATCAGCCCCAGCATTTT | CASSRGHMGNQPQHF
TRBJ1-5 | . | . | TRBV4-3 | TGCGCCAGCAGCCAAGTTGCAGGGTTTCACCAGCCCCAGCATTTT | CASSQVAGFHQPQHF
TRBJ2-3 | . | . | TRBV6-5 | TGTGCCAGCAGTTACTCACGAGGGACAGATACGCAGTATTTT | CASSYSRGTDTQYF
TRBJ2-5 | many | . | TRBV6-2/TRBV6-3 | TGTGCCAGCAGTCAGGGTGTAGAGCTATTCTTGGAGACCCAGTACTTC | CASSQGVELFLETQYF
TRBJ2-7 | many | TRBD1 | TRBV7-2 | TGTGCCAGCAGCACCCAGACAGGGACGCGCTACGAGCAGTACTTC | CASSTQTGTRYEQYF
TRBJ1-3 | many | . | TRBV7-9 | TGTGCCAGCAGCTTAGCGCAGACAAATGGAAACACCATATATTTT | CASSLAQTNGNTIYF